This T cell receptor (beta chain) appears in the sequencing data of a study of OX40 agonist ivuxolimab in advanced cancers. Profiled with immunoSEQ multiplex PCR; TCRdb holds only in-frame clones, not every one. The profile shows just under 95,000 clones, about nine tenths of them singletons. The V end was cut by 2 bases, the J end by 5 bases, with 10 bases between. The CDR3 extends over 13 amino acids. Germline V gives CDR1 MNHEY, CDR2 SVGAGI. The V call is TRBV6-5, the J call TRBJ2-7, with D perhaps matching TRBD2 (6 bases). The TCR originated in an adult with an advanced solid tumor such as melanoma, head and neck, liver or kidney cancer. Specimen: CD4+ or CD8+ T cells sorted from blood, collected in a trial of the OX40 agonist ivuxolimab. The CDR3 loop is CASSYRGGNEQYF. CDR3 DNA sequence: TGTGCCAGCAGTTACAGGGGAGGTAACGAGCAGTACTTC.